The present TCR beta chain was sequenced within a study of blood T cell repertoires in COVID-19. This clone was seen a single time. There are 16 residues in the CDR3. V was trimmed by 2 bases and J by 0 bases, leaving 11 bases between them. Germline CDR1 is SGHVS and CDR2 is FNYEAQ. The table came from immunoSEQ multiplex PCR; TCRdb's copy has only in-frame clones and leaves some out. Altogether around 300,000 clones are present, 90% being singletons, with the ten largest covering 2.9%. The rearrangement joins TRBV7-6 to TRBJ2-1, with D tentatively TRBD1 (5 bases). Sequencing was carried out using peripheral blood. The source of this sequence is a woman aged 25 to 45 with COVID-19, enrolled during active disease. The CDR3 protein is CASSLWTQSSYNEQFF. CDR3 bases: TGTGCCAGCAGCTTATGGACACAGAGCTCCTACAATGAGCAGTTCTTC.